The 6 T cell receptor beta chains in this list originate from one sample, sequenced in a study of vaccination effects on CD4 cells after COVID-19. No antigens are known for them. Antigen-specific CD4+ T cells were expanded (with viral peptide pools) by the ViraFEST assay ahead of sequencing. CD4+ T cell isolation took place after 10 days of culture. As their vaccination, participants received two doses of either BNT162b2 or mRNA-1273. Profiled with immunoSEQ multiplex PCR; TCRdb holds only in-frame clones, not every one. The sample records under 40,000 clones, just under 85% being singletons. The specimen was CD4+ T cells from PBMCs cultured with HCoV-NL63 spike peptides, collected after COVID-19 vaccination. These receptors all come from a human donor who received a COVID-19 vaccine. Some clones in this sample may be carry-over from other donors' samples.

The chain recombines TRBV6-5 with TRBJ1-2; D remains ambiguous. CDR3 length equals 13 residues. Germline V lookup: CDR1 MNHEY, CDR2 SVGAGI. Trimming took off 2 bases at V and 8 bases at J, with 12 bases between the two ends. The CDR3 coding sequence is TGTGCCAGCAGTTACGAGGCCGGGAGAGGCTACACCTTC. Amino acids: CASSYEAGRGYTF.

The CDR3 bases are TGTGCCAGCAGCGTGCTAGCGTTCCCCACAGATACGCAGTATTTT. It codes for CASSVLAFPTDTQYF. The rearrangement uses TRBV9 and TRBJ2-3, with D tentatively TRBD2 (6 bases). The CDR3 is 15 residues long. V was trimmed by 2 bases and J by 2 bases, leaving 12 bases between them. Germline lookup yields CDR1 SGDLS and CDR2 YYNGEE. Supplemented by reference TRBV9 and TRBJ2-3, the full variable domain reads DSGVTQTPKHLITATGQRVTLRCSPRSGDLSVYWYQQSLDQGLQFLIQYYNGEERAKGNILERFSAQQFPDLHSELNLSSLELGDSALYFCASSVLAFPTDTQYFGPGTRLTVL.

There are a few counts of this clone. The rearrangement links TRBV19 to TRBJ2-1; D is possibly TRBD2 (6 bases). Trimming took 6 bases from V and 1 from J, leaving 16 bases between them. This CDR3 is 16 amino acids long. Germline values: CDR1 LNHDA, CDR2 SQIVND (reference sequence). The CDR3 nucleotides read TGTGCCAGTAGGGACTATGAGGGCCGTTCCTACAATGAGCAGTTCTTC. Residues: CASRDYEGRSYNEQFF.

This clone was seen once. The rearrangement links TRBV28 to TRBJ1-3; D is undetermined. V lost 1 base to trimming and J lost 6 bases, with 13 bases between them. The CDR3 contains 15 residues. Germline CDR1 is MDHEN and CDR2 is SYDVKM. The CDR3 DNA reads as TGTGCCAGCAGTTTATTTGGCAGTGGGAAAAACACCATATATTTT. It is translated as CASSLFGSGKNTIYF.

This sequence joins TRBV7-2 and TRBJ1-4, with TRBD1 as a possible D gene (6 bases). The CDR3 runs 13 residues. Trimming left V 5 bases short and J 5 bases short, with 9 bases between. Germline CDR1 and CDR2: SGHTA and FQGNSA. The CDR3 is CASSLRGNEKLFF. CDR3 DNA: TGTGCCAGCAGCCTCAGGGGCAATGAAAAACTGTTTTTT.

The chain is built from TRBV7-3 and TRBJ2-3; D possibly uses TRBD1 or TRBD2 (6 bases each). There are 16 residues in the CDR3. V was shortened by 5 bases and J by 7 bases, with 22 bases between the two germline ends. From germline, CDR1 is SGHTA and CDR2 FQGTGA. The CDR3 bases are TGTGCCAGCAGCCCGGATGGACGGGGGCAGCCTCATACGCAGTATTTT. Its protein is CASSPDGRGQPHTQYF.